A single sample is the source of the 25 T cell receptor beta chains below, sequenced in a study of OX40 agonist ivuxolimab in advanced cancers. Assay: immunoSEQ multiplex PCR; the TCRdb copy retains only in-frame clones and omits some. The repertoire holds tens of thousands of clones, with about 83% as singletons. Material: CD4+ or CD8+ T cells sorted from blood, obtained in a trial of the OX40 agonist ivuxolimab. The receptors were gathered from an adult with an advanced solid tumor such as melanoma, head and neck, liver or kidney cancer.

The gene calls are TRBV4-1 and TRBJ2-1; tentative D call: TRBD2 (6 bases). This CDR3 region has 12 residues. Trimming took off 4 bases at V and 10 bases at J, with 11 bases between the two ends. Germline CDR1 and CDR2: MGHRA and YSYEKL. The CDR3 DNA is TGCGCCAGCAGCCCCGGAGGGAGGGAGCAGTTCTTC. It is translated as CASSPGGREQFF.

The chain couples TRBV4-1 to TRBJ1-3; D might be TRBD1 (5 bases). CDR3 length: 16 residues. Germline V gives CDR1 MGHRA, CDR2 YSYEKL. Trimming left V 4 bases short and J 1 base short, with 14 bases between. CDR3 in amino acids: CASSPPGRLSGNTIYF. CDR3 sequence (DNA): TGCGCCAGCAGCCCCCCGGGACGGCTGTCTGGAAACACCATATATTTT.

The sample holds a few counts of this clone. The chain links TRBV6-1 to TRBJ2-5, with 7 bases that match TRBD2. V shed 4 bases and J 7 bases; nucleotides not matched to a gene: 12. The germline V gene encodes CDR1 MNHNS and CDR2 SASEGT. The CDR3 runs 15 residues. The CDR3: CASSGWGGDLGTQYF. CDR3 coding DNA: TGTGCCAGCAGTGGCTGGGGGGGGGACCTGGGGACCCAGTACTTC.

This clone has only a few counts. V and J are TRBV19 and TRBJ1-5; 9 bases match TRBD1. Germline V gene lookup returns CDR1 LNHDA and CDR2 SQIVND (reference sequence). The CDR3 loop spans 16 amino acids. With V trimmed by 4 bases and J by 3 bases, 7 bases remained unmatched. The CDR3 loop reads CASSKEGTGNNQPQHF. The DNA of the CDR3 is TGTGCCAGTAGTAAAGAAGGGACAGGGAACAATCAGCCCCAGCATTTT.

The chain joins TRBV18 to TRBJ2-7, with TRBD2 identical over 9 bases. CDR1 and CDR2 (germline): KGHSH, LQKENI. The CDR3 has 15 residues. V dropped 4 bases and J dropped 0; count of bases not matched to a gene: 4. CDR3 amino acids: CASSLTGLASYEQYF. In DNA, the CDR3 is TGTGCCAGCTCACTAACGGGACTAGCCTCCTACGAGCAGTACTTC.

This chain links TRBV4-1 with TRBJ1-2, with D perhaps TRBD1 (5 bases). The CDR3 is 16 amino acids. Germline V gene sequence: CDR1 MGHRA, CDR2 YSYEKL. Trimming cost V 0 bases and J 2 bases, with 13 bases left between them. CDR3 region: CASSQDPRGSNYGYTF. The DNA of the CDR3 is TGCGCCAGCAGCCAAGATCCCCGGGGCAGCAACTATGGCTACACCTTC.

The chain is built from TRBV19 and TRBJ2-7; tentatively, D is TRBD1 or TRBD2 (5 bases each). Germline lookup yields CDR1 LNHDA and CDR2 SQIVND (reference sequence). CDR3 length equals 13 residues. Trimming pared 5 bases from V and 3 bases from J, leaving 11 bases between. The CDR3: CASSPWDGYEQYF. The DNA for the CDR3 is TGTGCCAGTAGTCCTTGGGACGGCTACGAGCAGTACTTC.

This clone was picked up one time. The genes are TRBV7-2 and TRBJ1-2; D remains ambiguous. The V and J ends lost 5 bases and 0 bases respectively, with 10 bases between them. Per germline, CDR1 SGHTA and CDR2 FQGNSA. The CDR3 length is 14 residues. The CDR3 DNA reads TGTGCCAGCAGCCGCCCAACAGCTAACTATGGCTACACCTTC. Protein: CASSRPTANYGYTF.

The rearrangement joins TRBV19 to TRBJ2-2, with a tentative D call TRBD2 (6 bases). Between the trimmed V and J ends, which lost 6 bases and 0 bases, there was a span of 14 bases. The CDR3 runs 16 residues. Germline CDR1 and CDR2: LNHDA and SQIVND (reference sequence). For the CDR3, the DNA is TGTGCCAGTAGCCGGGGACTGCCAGCGAACACCGGGGAGCTGTTTTTT. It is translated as CASSRGLPANTGELFF.

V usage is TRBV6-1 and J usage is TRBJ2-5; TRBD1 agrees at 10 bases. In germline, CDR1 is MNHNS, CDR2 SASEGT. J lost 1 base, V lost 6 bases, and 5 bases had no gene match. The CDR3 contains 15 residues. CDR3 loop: CASRRDRGGQETQYF. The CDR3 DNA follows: TGTGCCAGCAGGCGGGACAGGGGTGGCCAAGAGACCCAGTACTTC.

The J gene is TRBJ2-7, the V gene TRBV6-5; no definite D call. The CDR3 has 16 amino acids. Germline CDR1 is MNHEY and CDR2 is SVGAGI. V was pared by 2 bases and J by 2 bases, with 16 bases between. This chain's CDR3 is CASSYSPTGPPYEQYF. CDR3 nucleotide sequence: TGTGCCAGCAGTTACAGCCCCACCGGGCCGCCCTACGAGCAGTACTTC.

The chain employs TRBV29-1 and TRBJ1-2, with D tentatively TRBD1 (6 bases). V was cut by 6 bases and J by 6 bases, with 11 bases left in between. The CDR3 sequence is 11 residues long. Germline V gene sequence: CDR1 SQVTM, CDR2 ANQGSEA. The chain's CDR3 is CSVTGTDGYTF. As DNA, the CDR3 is TGCAGCGTCACAGGGACCGATGGCTACACCTTC.

Here the CDR3 reads CATSGDRLRDNEQFF. CDR3 in DNA: TGTGCCACCAGCGGGGACAGACTTAGGGACAATGAGCAGTTCTTC. V is TRBV15 and J is TRBJ2-1, with 7 bases matching TRBD1. The J segment lost 5 bases and the V segment lost 5 bases, leaving 9 bases of the junction unmatched. CDR1 and CDR2 (germline): LNHNV, YYDKDF (reference sequence). The CDR3 has 15 amino acids.

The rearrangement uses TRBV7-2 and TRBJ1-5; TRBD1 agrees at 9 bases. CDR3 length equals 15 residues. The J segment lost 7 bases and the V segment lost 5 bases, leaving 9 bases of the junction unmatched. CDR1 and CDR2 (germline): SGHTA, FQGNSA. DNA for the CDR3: TGTGCCAGCAGCGCCGCGACAGGACAGGGGCAGCCCCAGCATTTT. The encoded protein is CASSAATGQGQPQHF.

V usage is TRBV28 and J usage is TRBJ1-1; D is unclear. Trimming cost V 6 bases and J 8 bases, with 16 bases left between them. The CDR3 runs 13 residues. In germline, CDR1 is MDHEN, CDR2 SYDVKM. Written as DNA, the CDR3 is TGTGCCAGCAGGGCCTACAGTATGCTCGAAGCTTTCTTT. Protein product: CASRAYSMLEAFF.

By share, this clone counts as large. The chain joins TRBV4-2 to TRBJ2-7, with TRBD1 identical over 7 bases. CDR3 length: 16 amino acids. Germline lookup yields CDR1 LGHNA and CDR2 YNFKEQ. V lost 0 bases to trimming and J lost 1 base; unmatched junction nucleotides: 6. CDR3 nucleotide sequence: TGTGCCAGCAGCCAAGACCCCGGGACAGAATCCTACGAGCAGTACTTC. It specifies CASSQDPGTESYEQYF.

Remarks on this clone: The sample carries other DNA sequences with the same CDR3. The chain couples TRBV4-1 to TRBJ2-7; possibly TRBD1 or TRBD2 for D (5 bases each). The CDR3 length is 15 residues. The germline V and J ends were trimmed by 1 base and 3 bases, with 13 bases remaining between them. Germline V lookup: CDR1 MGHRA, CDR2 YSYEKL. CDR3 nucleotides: TGCGCCAGCAGCCAAGTTGGCGGTGGGGGCTACGAGCAGTACTTC. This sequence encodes CASSQVGGGGYEQYF.

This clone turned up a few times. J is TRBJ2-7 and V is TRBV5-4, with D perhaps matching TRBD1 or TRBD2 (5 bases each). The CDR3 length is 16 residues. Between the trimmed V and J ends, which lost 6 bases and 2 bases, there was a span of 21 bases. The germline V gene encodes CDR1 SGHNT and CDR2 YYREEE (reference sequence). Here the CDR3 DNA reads TGTGCCAGCACCCCGCCCCTCGGGACGTTGGCCTACGAGCAGTACTTC. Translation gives CASTPPLGTLAYEQYF. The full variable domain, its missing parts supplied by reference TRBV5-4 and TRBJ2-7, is ETGVTQSPTHLIKTRGQQVTLRCSSQSGHNTVSWYQQALGQGPQFIFQYYREEENGRGNFPPRFSGLQFPNYSSELNVNALELDDSALYLCASTPPLGTLAYEQYFGPGTRLTVT.

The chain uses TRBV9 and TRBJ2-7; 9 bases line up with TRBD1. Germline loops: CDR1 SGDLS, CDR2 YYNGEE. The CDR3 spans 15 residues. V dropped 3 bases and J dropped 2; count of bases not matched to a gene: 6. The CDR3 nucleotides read TGTGCCAGCAGCGCAGGGACAGGGAAAACCTACGAGCAGTACTTC. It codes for CASSAGTGKTYEQYF.

Here the CDR3 reads CASSPRDSYHNEQFF. The DNA of the CDR3 is TGTGCCAGCAGCCCCCGGGACAGCTATCACAATGAGCAGTTCTTC. The chain recombines TRBV6-5 with TRBJ2-1; 7 nucleotides line up with TRBD1. J was trimmed by 5 bases and V by 6 bases; bases with no gene match: 10. Germline assignment: CDR1 MNHEY and CDR2 SVGAGI. There are 15 residues in the CDR3.

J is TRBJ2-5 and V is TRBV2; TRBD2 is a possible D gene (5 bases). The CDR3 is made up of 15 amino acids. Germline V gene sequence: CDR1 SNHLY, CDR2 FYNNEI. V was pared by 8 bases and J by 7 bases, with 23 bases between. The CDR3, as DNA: TGTGCCAGCCTATTCCCCGGACTCGAGACGGGGACCCAGTACTTC. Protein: CASLFPGLETGTQYF.

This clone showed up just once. The CDR3 DNA follows: TGTGCCAGCAGTCCAGGGACAGGGCCTAATGAAAAACTGTTTTTT. It translates to CASSPGTGPNEKLFF. The chain joins TRBV27 to TRBJ1-4; 9 bases fit TRBD1. Germline CDR1 MNHEY, CDR2 SMNVEV (reference sequence). The CDR3 sequence is 15 residues long. The V segment lost 5 bases and the J segment 3 bases; nucleotides outside the gene matches: 4.

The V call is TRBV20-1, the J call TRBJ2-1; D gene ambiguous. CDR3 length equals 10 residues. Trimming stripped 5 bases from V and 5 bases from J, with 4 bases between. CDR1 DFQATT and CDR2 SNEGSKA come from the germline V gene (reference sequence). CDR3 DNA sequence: TGCAGTGCTTCAGACAATGAGCAGTTCTTC. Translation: CSASDNEQFF.

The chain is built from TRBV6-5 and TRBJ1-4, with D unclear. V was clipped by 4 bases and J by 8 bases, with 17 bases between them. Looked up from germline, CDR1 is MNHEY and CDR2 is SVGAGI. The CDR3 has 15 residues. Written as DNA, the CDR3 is TGTGCCAGCAGTTCCCGTGAGGGAGGGCGAGAAAAACTGTTTTTT. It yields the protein CASSSREGGREKLFF.

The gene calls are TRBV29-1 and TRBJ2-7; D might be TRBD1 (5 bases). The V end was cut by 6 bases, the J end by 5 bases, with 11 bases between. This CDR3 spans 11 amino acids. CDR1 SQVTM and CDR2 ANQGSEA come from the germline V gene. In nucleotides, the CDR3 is TGCAGCGTCATCAGGGCAGACGAGCAGTACTTC. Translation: CSVIRADEQYF.